This passage covers 3 T cell receptor beta chains from one sample sequenced in a study of cytomegalovirus exposure and HLA in healthy donors. With 60 Vbeta and 13 Jbeta primers, the PCR was carried out. Generated by immunoSEQ multiplex PCR, the TCRdb table keeps only in-frame clones and is missing some. The sample lists 150,000 or so clones; around 81% were seen once. The sequencing input was PBMCs. These receptors came from a woman in her thirties or forties in good health and CMV-seropositive.

The chain couples TRBV9 to TRBJ2-3; 15 nucleotides agree with TRBD2. There are 19 residues in the CDR3. Germline CDR1 SGDLS, CDR2 YYNGEE. The trim removed 3 bases at V and 1 base at J, leaving 9 bases unmatched. The CDR3 loop is CASSAGGLAGGSGTDTQYF. The CDR3 nucleotides read TGTGCCAGCAGCGCGGGGGGACTAGCGGGAGGATCTGGCACAGATACGCAGTATTTT.

The chain employs TRBV19 and TRBJ2-3, with 7 bases aligning to TRBD2. The germline V gene has CDR1 LNHDA and CDR2 SQIVND (reference sequence). V shed 5 bases and J 2 bases; nucleotides not matched to a gene: 4. The length of the CDR3 is 14 residues. The DNA of the CDR3 is TGTGCCAGTAGTCAAAGCGGGACCACAGATACGCAGTATTTT. This sequence encodes CASSQSGTTDTQYF.

V is TRBV30 and J is TRBJ2-5; TRBD2 might be the D (6 bases). V gave up 4 bases and J gave up 1 base, with 16 bases separating them. Germline assignment: CDR1 GTSNPN and CDR2 SVGIG (reference sequence). The CDR3 is 15 amino acids. The CDR3 bases are TGTGCCTGGACTCCCGGGTCGGGACTCCAAGAGACCCAGTACTTC. Translating gives CAWTPGSGLQETQYF.